This T cell receptor (beta chain) stems from a study of T cell repertoires in cytomegalovirus infection (dated by TCRdb to about 2019). Looking at the study overall: The HLA type of each donor mattered for the analysis, because public TCR beta signatures pointed to carriage of CMV infection along with the matching HLA type. Overall study outcomes, separate from this receptor: The ex vivo response was dominated by HLA-C-restricted CMV-specific TCR beta clonotypes, and the single most frequent clonotype in two of eight donors was supplied by these HLA-C-restricted clonotypes. In both this cohort and an independent cohort of over 350 donors, the cumulative frequency of public TCR beta family members distinguished carriers of CMV infection plus the relevant HLA type.

Trimming accounts for 5 bases at V and 3 bases at J, while the number of junction bases matched to no gene is 3. CDR1 and CDR2 (SGHTA, FQGNSA) derive from the germline V gene. Counted from cysteine to phenylalanine, this CDR3 has 16 amino acids. Of the read, only the CDR3 DNA is kept; its 48 bases are in frame from base 1. TCRdb records Illumina HiSeq 1500 as the sequencer. The public reads were reprocessed in TCRdb via fastp at Q25 and MiXCR, keeping in-frame beta chains. Records with the same CDR3 protein are collapsed into one entry carrying the most frequent genes and DNA. In all, the sample holds more than 90,000 distinct CDR3 sequences, and roughly a tenth of those were seen once. Of the sample, about 32% is held by the ten largest clones. This clonotype was counted ten times or more. Its antigen is not yet known. There are no base qualities to consult, and no much larger clone falls within one base.

The TCR originated in a human donor in good health (CMV status not recorded). Some clones in this sample may be carry-over from other donors' samples. Rearrangement joined TRBV7-2 to TRBJ2-5; TRBD2 aligns with 16 central bases. Sequences were obtained from PBMCs, sequenced either directly or after in vitro stimulation (not recorded which). CDR3 sequence: CASSPGTSGREETQYF. The sequenced DNA: TGTGCCAGCAGCCCAGGGACTAGCGGGAGGGAAGAGACCCAGTACTTC.